One TCR beta chain is described in this entry. The protocol was immunoSEQ multiplex PCR, while the TCRdb copy is restricted to in-frame clones and leaves out a portion. Of 55,000 to 65,000 clones in the sample, more than 80% were seen once. CDR1 is MGHDK, CDR2 SYGVNS, per germline. The V and J ends lost 1 base and 7 bases respectively, with 8 bases between them. The CDR3 length is 14 residues. The data were taken from a study of blood T cell repertoires in COVID-19. Study overall: COVID-19 samples, acute and convalescent, were from the United States, Italy and Spain.

Patients at the Seattle site were enrolled during active infection and followed longitudinally. This TCR came from a man in his fifties or sixties with COVID-19, enrolled during active disease. The genes are TRBV25-1 and TRBJ1-6; D perhaps matches TRBD1 (5 bases). Sequenced material: peripheral blood. CDR3: CASSESDRNSPLHF. Here the CDR3 DNA reads TGTGCCAGCAGTGAATCAGACAGAAATTCACCCCTCCACTTT.